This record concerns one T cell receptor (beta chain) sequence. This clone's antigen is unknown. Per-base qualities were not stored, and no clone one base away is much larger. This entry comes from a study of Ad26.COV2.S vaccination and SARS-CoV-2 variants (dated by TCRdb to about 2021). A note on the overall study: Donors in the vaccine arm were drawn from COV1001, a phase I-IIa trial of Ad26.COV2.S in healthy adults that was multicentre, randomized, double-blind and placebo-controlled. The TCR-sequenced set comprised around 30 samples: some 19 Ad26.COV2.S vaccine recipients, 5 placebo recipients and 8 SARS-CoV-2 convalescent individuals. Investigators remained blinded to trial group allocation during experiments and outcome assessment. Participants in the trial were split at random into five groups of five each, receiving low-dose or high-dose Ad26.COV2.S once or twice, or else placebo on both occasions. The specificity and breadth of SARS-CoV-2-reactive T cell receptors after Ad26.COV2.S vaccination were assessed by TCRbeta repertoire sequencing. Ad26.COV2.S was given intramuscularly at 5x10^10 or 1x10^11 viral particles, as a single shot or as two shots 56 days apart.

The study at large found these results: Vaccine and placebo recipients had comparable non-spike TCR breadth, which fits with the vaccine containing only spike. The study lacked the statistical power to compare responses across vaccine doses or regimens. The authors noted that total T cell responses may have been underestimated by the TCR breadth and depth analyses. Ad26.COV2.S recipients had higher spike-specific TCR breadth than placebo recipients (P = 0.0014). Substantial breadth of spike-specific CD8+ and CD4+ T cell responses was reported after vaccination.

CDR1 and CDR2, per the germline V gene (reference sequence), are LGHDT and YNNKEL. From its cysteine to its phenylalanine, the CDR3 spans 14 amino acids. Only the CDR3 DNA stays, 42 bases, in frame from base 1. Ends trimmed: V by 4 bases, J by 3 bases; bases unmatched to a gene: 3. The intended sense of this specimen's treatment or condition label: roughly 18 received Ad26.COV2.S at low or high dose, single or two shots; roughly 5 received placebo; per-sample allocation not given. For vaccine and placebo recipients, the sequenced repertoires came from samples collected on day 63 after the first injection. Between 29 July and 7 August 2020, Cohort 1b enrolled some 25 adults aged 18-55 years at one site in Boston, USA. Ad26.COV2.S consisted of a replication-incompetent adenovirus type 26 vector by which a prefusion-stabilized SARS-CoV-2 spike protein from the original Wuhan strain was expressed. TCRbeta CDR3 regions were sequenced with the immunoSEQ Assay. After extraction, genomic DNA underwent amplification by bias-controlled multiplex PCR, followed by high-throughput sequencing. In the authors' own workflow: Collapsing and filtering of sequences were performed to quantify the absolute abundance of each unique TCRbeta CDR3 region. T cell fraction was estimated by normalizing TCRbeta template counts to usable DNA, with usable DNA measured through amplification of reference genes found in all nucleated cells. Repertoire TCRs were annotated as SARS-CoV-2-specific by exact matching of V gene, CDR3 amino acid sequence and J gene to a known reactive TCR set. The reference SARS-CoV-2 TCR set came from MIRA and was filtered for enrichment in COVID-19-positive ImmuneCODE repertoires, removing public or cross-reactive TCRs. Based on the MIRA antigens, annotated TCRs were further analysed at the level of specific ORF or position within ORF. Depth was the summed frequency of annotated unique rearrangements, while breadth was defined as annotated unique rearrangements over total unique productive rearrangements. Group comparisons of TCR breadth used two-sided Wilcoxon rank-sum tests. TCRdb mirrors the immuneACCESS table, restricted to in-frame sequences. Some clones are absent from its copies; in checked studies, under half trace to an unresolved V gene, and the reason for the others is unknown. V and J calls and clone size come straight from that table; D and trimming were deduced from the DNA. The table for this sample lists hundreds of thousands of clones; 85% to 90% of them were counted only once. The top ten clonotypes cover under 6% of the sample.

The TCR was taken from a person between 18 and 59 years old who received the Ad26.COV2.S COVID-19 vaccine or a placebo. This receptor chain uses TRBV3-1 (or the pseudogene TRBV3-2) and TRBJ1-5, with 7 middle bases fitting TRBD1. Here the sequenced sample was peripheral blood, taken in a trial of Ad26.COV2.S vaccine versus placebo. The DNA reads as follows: TGTGCCAGCAGCCCGACAGGGCCCAATCAGCCCCAGCATTTT. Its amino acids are CASSPTGPNQPQHF.